This T cell receptor (beta chain) was documented in a study of response to subunit inactivated influenza vaccine. Study-level findings and limits: The authors suggested that every seasonal influenza vaccination recruits few new T cells.

In this sample, this clonotype turned up a few times. Its antigen is still unknown. TCRdb reprocessed the RT-PCR reads with MiXCR, giving one entry per CDR3 protein. This sample carries roughly 760,000 distinct CDR3 sequences, approximately 21% of them seen once, and the ten largest clones take 10%. The V and J ends lost 3 bases and 5 bases respectively, with 13 bases between them. The CDR3 extends over 14 amino acids. Sequenced here: PBMCs from blood, sampled around 5 days after vaccination. V is TRBV12-3 or TRBV12-4 and J is TRBJ1-1, with D possibly TRBD1 on 6 matching bases. This sequence was found in a man aged 45-65 years who received an inactivated influenza vaccine. The CDR3: CASSFGGARTEAFF. As DNA, the CDR3 is TGTGCCAGCAGTTTCGGGGGGGCTAGGACTGAAGCTTTCTTT.